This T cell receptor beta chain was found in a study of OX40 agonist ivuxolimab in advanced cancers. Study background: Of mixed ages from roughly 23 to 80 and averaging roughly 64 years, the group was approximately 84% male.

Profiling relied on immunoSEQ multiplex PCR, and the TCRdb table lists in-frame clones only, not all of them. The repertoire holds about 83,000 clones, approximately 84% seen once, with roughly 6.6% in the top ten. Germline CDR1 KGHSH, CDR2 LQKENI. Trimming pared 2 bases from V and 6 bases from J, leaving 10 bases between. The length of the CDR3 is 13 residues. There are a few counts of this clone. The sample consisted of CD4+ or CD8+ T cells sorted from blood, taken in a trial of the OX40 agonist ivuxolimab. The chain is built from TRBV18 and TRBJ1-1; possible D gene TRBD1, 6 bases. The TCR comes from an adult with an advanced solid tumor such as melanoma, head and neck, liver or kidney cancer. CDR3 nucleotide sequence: TGTGCCAGCTCACCAGATCAGGGGCCTGAAGCTTTCTTT. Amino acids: CASSPDQGPEAFF.